Each of the 14 T cell receptor beta chains below was sequenced from the same sample in a study of shared clonotypes between healthy human individuals. Sequencing was performed with immunoSEQ multiplex PCR; in TCRdb, only in-frame clones are kept and a portion is missing. There are under 1 million clones in the sample; about 92% occur only once, and about 25% lies in the top ten. Naive CD8 isolation took CD45RO-negative cells positively selected for CCR7 and excluded terminally differentiated effector memory CD45RA+ cells. Sequenced material: naive CD8+ T cells sorted from blood. The receptor source for this set is a man younger than 45 in good health.

The CDR3 sequence is CASSPTRLAGDRVETQYF. The CDR3 region has the DNA TGTGCCAGCAGCCCGACCCGACTAGCGGGAGACCGCGTGGAGACCCAGTACTTC. The rearrangement links TRBV11-3 to TRBJ2-5; 12 bases match TRBD2. Germline V gene sequence: CDR1 SGHNT, CDR2 YENEEA. Trimming cost V 5 bases and J 5 bases; bases outside gene matches: 15. The CDR3 is 18 amino acids.

The CDR3: CASAIGANTDTQYF. CDR3 DNA: TGTGCCAGCGCGATAGGGGCGAACACAGATACGCAGTATTTT. This sequence joins TRBV6-6 and TRBJ2-3; a possible D gene is TRBD1 (5 bases). The CDR3 consists of 14 residues. CDR1 and CDR2 from the germline V gene are MNHNY and SVGAGI (reference sequence). The germline V and J ends were trimmed by 8 bases and 2 bases, with 14 bases remaining between them.

The CDR3 DNA is TGTGCCAGCAGCCAGAACGTGGAGACCCAGTACTTC. The encoded protein is CASSQNVETQYF. This chain joins TRBV7-9 and TRBJ2-5; D gene uncertain. Germline V CDR1 and CDR2: SEHNR, FQNEAQ (reference sequence). The CDR3 contains 12 residues. The ends were cut back, 5 bases at V and 5 bases at J, with 9 bases in the middle.

CDR3 sequence: CASGPSYEQYF. CDR3 bases: TGTGCCAGTGGGCCGTCGTACGAGCAGTACTTC. V gene TRBV28 combines with J gene TRBJ2-7; D is ambiguous. CDR1 and CDR2 (germline): MDHEN, SYDVKM. This CDR3 region has 11 residues. The germline V and J ends were trimmed by 9 bases and 4 bases, with 10 bases remaining between them.

Written as DNA, the CDR3 is TGTGCCAGCAGGACCCCGAGAGACTACTACGAGCAGTACTTC. It specifies CASRTPRDYYEQYF. The chain is built from TRBV28 and TRBJ2-7; weak D call: TRBD2 (5 bases). Germline CDR1 reads MDHEN; CDR2 reads SYDVKM. V was cut by 6 bases and J by 3 bases, with 15 bases left in between. The CDR3 contains 14 residues.

The gene calls are TRBV5-6 and TRBJ2-7, with 10 bases fitting TRBD2. The CDR3 totals 14 residues. Trimming took 1 base from V and 5 from J; bases not matched to a gene: 3. CDR1 and CDR2 from the germline V gene are SGHDT and YYEEEE. DNA for the CDR3: TGTGCCAGCAGCTTGTGGCTAGCGGGAGACGAGCAGTACTTC. Translated, it gives CASSLWLAGDEQYF.

The chain is built from TRBV7-8 and TRBJ1-2, with 9 nucleotides matching TRBD1. Germline trimming cut 2 bases from V and 5 bases from J; bases unmatched to any gene: 12. Germline CDR1 reads SGHVS; CDR2 reads FQNEAQ. The CDR3 is made up of 17 amino acids. The CDR3 nucleotides read TGTGCCAGCAGCTTATCACAGACAGGGGGTGGGAGATATGGCTACACCTTC. It encodes CASSLSQTGGGRYGYTF.

The chain uses TRBV27 and TRBJ2-1; D call uncertain. Per the germline V gene, CDR1 is MNHEY and CDR2 is SMNVEV (reference sequence). V shed 8 bases and J shed 5 bases, with 13 bases lying between them. The CDR3 runs 13 residues. CDR3 sequence reads: CASAAQRHNEQFF. As DNA, the CDR3 is TGTGCCAGCGCCGCCCAGCGCCACAATGAGCAGTTCTTC.

The gene calls are TRBV28 and TRBJ2-5, with 10 bases matching TRBD2. V shed 1 base, J shed 5 bases, and the junction held 10 bases outside the gene matches. CDR3 length: 17 residues. Germline-derived CDR1 and CDR2 are MDHEN and SYDVKM. In DNA, the CDR3 is TGTGCCAGCAGTTTATTCTCTACTAGCGGGAATTTGGAGACCCAGTACTTC. Translated, it gives CASSLFSTSGNLETQYF.

The chain couples TRBV29-1 to TRBJ2-5, with D possibly being TRBD2 (6 bases). V lost 4 bases and J lost 5, with 17 bases in between. This CDR3 has 14 residues. Germline V lookup: CDR1 SQVTM, CDR2 ANQGSEA. The CDR3: CSVARENEGETQYF. CDR3 DNA: TGCAGCGTTGCTCGGGAGAATGAGGGGGAGACCCAGTACTTC.

The chain has TRBV30 and TRBJ2-7; 9 bases line up with TRBD2. CDR1 is GTSNPN and CDR2 is SVGIG in the germline V gene (reference sequence). This CDR3 comprises 14 residues. V lost 4 bases, J lost 5 bases, and 9 bases stayed unmatched. The CDR3 nucleotides read TGTGCCTGGAATGTCGCGGGAGGGCCCGACGAGCAGTACTTC. Its protein is CAWNVAGGPDEQYF.

This clone is a singleton in its sample. This chain uses TRBV5-8 with TRBJ2-1; 11 bases are a match to TRBD2. Germline V gene data show CDR1 as SGHTS and CDR2 as YDEGEE. The CDR3 length is 16 residues. V shed 3 bases, J shed 3 bases, and the junction held 5 bases outside the gene matches. The CDR3 region is CASSWGLADFYNEQFF. CDR3 DNA: TGTGCCAGCAGCTGGGGACTAGCGGACTTCTACAATGAGCAGTTCTTC.

The CDR3 loop is CASSSPRDRKYLGELFF. The CDR3 coding sequence is TGTGCCAGCAGTTCTCCCCGGGACAGGAAATATCTCGGGGAGCTGTTTTTT. The chain combines TRBV28 with TRBJ2-2; 8 positions match TRBD1. The CDR3 runs 17 residues. The junction had 14 bases not matched to a gene; V was cut back by 4 bases and J by 7 bases. In germline, CDR1 is MDHEN, CDR2 SYDVKM.

This clone is a singleton in its sample. This sequence joins TRBV9 and TRBJ2-7, with 8 positions matching TRBD2. The germline gives CDR1 SGDLS, CDR2 YYNGEE. The CDR3 is made up of 15 amino acids. J lost 5 bases, V lost 0 bases, and 7 bases had no gene match. CDR3 coding DNA: TGTGCCAGCAGCGTAGGAAGCGGGAGCATCAACGAGCAGTACTTC. Amino acids: CASSVGSGSINEQYF.